The 24 T cell receptor beta chains in this list originate from one sample, sequenced in a study of persistence of HIV-infected CD4 T cells. Sequencing used immunoSEQ version 4 in survey mode. TCRdb's copy holds only in-frame clones and misses some; the assay was immunoSEQ multiplex PCR. The profile covers over 30,000 clones, with approximately 78% appearing a single time and 0.85% to 1% taken by the ten largest. An overlapping HIV-1 Gag peptide pool stimulated these cells at about 1 ug/peptide/mL. CD40L/CD69 double-negative CD45RO-high memory CD4+ T cells were collected. These receptors lack a known antigen. The sample in question was cultured CD4+ T cells from PBMCs, obtained from a patient who received antiretroviral therapy. These receptors originate from an adult with HIV. The donor label of this sample is uncertain.

This chain links TRBV5-1 with TRBJ1-2, with TRBD1 as a possible D gene (6 bases). Germline-derived CDR1 and CDR2 are SGHRS and YFSETQ. Trimming shortened V by 3 bases and J by 5 bases, and 11 bases separated the two germline ends. This CDR3 region has 13 residues. In DNA form, the CDR3 reads TGCGCCAGCAGCTCCGGACAGACATATGGCTACACCTTC. Translation: CASSSGQTYGYTF. Using reference TRBV5-1 and TRBJ1-2 for the parts outside the CDR3, the full variable domain is KAGVTQTPRYLIKTRGQQVTLSCSPISGHRSVSWYQQTPGQGLQFLFEYFSETQRNKGNFPGRFSGRQFSNSRSEMNVSTLELGDSALYLCASSSGQTYGYTFGSGTRLTVV.

The rearrangement joins TRBV2 to TRBJ1-2; no clear D gene. Trimming cost V 0 bases and J 4 bases, with 9 bases left between them. Germline V CDR1 and CDR2: SNHLY, FYNNEI. This CDR3 contains 14 residues. The CDR3, as DNA: TGTGCCAGCAGTGAAGCGGCGCTGGGCTATGGCTACACCTTC. Translated, it gives CASSEAALGYGYTF.

The J gene is TRBJ1-6, the V gene TRBV19, with 7 bases lining up with TRBD1. Germline V gene data show CDR1 as LNHDA and CDR2 as SQIVND (reference sequence). The length of the CDR3 is 16 residues. The V gene end was trimmed by 0 bases and the J gene end by 6 bases; junction bases not matched to a gene: 5. The CDR3 DNA reads as TGTGCCAGTAGTATAGACGGGGACAGCCGTAATTCACCCCTCCACTTT. Translation: CASSIDGDSRNSPLHF.

The chain employs TRBV18 and TRBJ1-1; D is perhaps TRBD1 (5 bases). Germline V lookup: CDR1 KGHSH, CDR2 LQKENI. V dropped 1 base and J dropped 2 bases, with 8 bases sitting between them. The CDR3 loop spans 14 amino acids. The CDR3 DNA reads TGTGCCAGCTCACCACTTGGGGGAAACACTGAAGCTTTCTTT. This encodes CASSPLGGNTEAFF.

V usage is TRBV19 and J usage is TRBJ1-2, with D possibly being TRBD1 (6 bases). The V and J ends lost 4 bases and 2 bases respectively, with 14 bases between them. Germline CDR1 and CDR2: LNHDA and SQIVND (reference sequence). The CDR3 has 15 residues. The CDR3 here is CASSTDGQPNYGYTF. The CDR3 DNA reads TGTGCCAGTAGTACAGATGGACAGCCAAACTATGGCTACACCTTC.

This clone has just one count. V gene TRBV29-1 combines with J gene TRBJ1-3, with D perhaps matching TRBD1 (5 bases). The CDR3 runs to 13 residues. Trimming stripped 7 bases from V and 2 bases from J, with 12 bases between. CDR1 SQVTM and CDR2 ANQGSEA come from the germline V gene. The CDR3 coding sequence is TGCAGCGGCAAAAGGGGACCTGGAAACACCATATATTTT. Its protein is CSGKRGPGNTIYF.

The chain joins TRBV6-5 to TRBJ1-5; possible D gene TRBD1, 5 bases. Trimming took 8 bases from V and 4 from J, leaving 9 bases between them. The CDR3 is 12 residues long. CDR1 MNHEY and CDR2 SVGAGI come from the germline V gene. The chain's CDR3 is CASGRTNQPQHF. The CDR3 nucleotides are TGTGCCAGCGGACGGACAAATCAGCCCCAGCATTTT.

This sequence joins TRBV11-3 and TRBJ2-3; TRBD1 aligns across 9 bases. The V gene end was trimmed by 4 bases and the J gene end by 2 bases; junction bases not matched to a gene: 10. This CDR3 is built from 17 residues. Germline V gene sequence: CDR1 SGHNT, CDR2 YENEEA. The CDR3: CASSYTGGKTNTDTQYF. The CDR3, as DNA: TGTGCCAGCAGCTACACAGGGGGCAAAACAAACACAGATACGCAGTATTTT.

This clone was detected a few times. The chain is built from TRBV5-1 and TRBJ1-5, with 7 nucleotides matching TRBD1. There are 15 residues in the CDR3. The V gene's germline CDR1 is SGHRS and CDR2 YFSETQ. The junction had 6 bases not matched to a gene; V was cut back by 0 bases and J by 6 bases. The CDR3 nucleotides read TGCGCCAGCAGCTTGGGGGGACAGAGCGGTCAGCCCCAGCATTTT. This sequence encodes CASSLGGQSGQPQHF.

This rearrangement joins TRBV30 to TRBJ2-7, with D tentatively TRBD1 (6 bases). The germline V gene encodes CDR1 GTSNPN and CDR2 SVGIG (reference sequence). This CDR3 contains 12 residues. V was cut by 4 bases and J by 2 bases, with 9 bases left in between. The CDR3 DNA sequence: TGTGCCTGGACGGACAGCCCCTACGAGCAGTACTTC. It codes for CAWTDSPYEQYF.

The chain carries TRBV14 and TRBJ2-7; D ambiguous. With 4 bases removed from V and 2 bases from J, the gap between germline ends came to 15 bases. This CDR3 comprises 15 residues. Germline-derived CDR1 and CDR2 are SGHDN and FVKESK. Written as DNA, the CDR3 is TGTGCCAGCAGCCCCGCGTGGGGATCCCCCTACGAGCAGTACTTC. It codes for CASSPAWGSPYEQYF.

The chain employs TRBV21-1 and TRBJ2-1. TRBV21-1 is listed as a pseudogene. This CDR3 region has 15 residues. The CDR3 loop is CASSKGTESGNEQFF. The CDR3 nucleotides are TGTGCCAGCAGCAAGGGGACGGAAAGCGGCAATGAGCAGTTCTTC.

The DNA of the CDR3 is TGTGCCAGCAGCAAAATGGGCACCTCGAGCACAGATACGCAGTATTTT. Amino acid sequence: CASSKMGTSSTDTQYF. This chain connects TRBV7-9 to TRBJ2-3; D unclear. CDR3 length equals 16 residues. Deletions cut 5 bases from V and 0 bases from J, with 15 bases between. Germline-derived CDR1 and CDR2 are SEHNR and FQNEAQ (reference sequence).

V usage is TRBV18 and J usage is TRBJ2-1, with D tentatively TRBD1 or TRBD2 (5 bases each). Germline loops: CDR1 KGHSH, CDR2 LQKENI. The V gene lost 11 bases and the J gene lost 3 bases, with 14 bases spanning the gap. This CDR3 spans 13 amino acids. CDR3 region: CAGGAASYNEQFF. Here the CDR3 DNA reads TGTGCCGGGGGTGCAGCGAGCTACAATGAGCAGTTCTTC. The variable domain in full, with the rest retrieved from reference TRBV18 and TRBJ2-1, is NAGVMQNPRHLVRRRGQEARLRCSPMKGHSHVYWYRQLPEEGLKFMVYLQKENIIDESGMPKERFSAEFPKEGPSILRIQQVVRGDSAAYFCAGGAASYNEQFFGPGTRLTVL.

The V and J genes are TRBV2 and TRBJ2-7; D not certain. Trimming cost V 4 bases and J 9 bases, with 10 bases left between them. The CDR3 runs to 11 residues. Germline lookup yields CDR1 SNHLY and CDR2 FYNNEI. CDR3: CASSGQNRQYV. As DNA, the CDR3 is TGTGCCAGCAGTGGGCAGAATCGGCAGTACGTC.

The sample holds one count of this clone. This chain links TRBV14 with TRBJ2-1; D is ambiguous. The CDR3 has 15 amino acids. Germline V gives CDR1 SGHDN, CDR2 FVKESK. V was clipped by 1 base and J by 4 bases, with 11 bases between them. The CDR3 sequence is CASSQGGTLYNEQFF. In DNA form, the CDR3 reads TGTGCCAGCAGCCAAGGAGGAACATTATACAATGAGCAGTTCTTC.

There are a few counts of this clone. The chain uses TRBV5-6 and TRBJ1-5; D is undetermined. The CDR3 sequence is 16 residues long. V was pared by 2 bases and J by 7 bases, with 19 bases between. Germline V CDR1 and CDR2: SGHDT, YYEEEE. DNA of the CDR3: TGTGCCAGCAGCTTTTTTCGGACTGCCCTTCGCCAGCCCCAGCATTTT. Translating it yields CASSFFRTALRQPQHF.

J is TRBJ1-1 and V is TRBV4-1; D gene ambiguous. Germline CDR1 reads MGHRA; CDR2 reads YSYEKL. Trimming removed 4 bases at V and 7 bases at J, with 13 bases between. This CDR3 has 13 residues. The CDR3 DNA sequence: TGCGCCAGCAGCCCGAAATTCTCCGGTGAAGCTTTCTTT. Amino acids: CASSPKFSGEAFF.

The chain links TRBV14 to TRBJ2-7; D possibly corresponds to TRBD1 (6 bases). Trimming cost V 2 bases and J 5 bases, with 7 bases left between them. Germline V gene data show CDR1 as SGHDN and CDR2 as FVKESK. This CDR3 has 12 residues. CDR3 nucleotides: TGTGCCAGCAGCCAAACAGGGAACGAGCAGTACGTC. Encoded protein: CASSQTGNEQYV.

The chain uses TRBV6-5 and TRBJ1-5; D not certain. The CDR3 is made up of 15 amino acids. CDR1 MNHEY and CDR2 SVGAGI come from the germline V gene. The V end was cut by 0 bases, the J end by 7 bases, with 13 bases between. CDR3 residues: CASSYSVGMGQPQHF. The DNA of the CDR3 is TGTGCCAGCAGTTACTCGGTGGGGATGGGGCAGCCCCAGCATTTT.

The rearrangement links TRBV2 to TRBJ1-5; 7 nucleotides agree with TRBD1. J was trimmed by 3 bases and V by 6 bases; bases with no gene match: 11. In germline, CDR1 is SNHLY, CDR2 FYNNEI. This CDR3 comprises 16 residues. The DNA of the CDR3 is TGTGCCAGCAGGATTCGGACAGGTGGAGACAATCAGCCCCAGCATTTT. This sequence encodes CASRIRTGGDNQPQHF. Drawing the rest from reference TRBV2 and TRBJ1-5, the complete variable domain is EPEVTQTPSHQVTQMGQEVILRCVPISNHLYFYWYRQILGQKVEFLVSFYNNEISEKSEIFDDQFSVERPDGSNFTLKIRSTKLEDSAMYFCASRIRTGGDNQPQHFGDGTRLSIL.

J is TRBJ2-5 and V is TRBV7-3; 12 bases agree with TRBD2. The V segment lost 0 bases and the J segment 4 bases; nucleotides outside the gene matches: 3. Germline V gives CDR1 SGHTA, CDR2 FQGTGA. The CDR3 consists of 16 residues. CDR3 in amino acids: CASSLTTSGGGETQYF. CDR3 bases: TGTGCCAGCAGCTTAACGACTAGCGGGGGAGGAGAGACCCAGTACTTC.

The gene calls are TRBV21-1 and TRBJ1-3; the table gives TRBD1 as D, unverified against the DNA. TRBV21-1 corresponds to a pseudogene. The CDR3 is made up of 14 amino acids. This CDR3 reads CASNNRGAGNTIYF. In DNA, the CDR3 is TGTGCCAGCAATAACAGGGGAGCTGGAAACACCATATATTTT.

J is TRBJ1-5 and V is TRBV28, with 8 positions matching TRBD1. J was trimmed by 3 bases and V by 6 bases; bases with no gene match: 1. The CDR3 loop spans 13 amino acids. CDR1 and CDR2 from the germline V gene are MDHEN and SYDVKM. The CDR3 loop reads CASRDRDNQPQHF. The CDR3 DNA reads TGTGCCAGCAGGGACAGGGACAATCAGCCCCAGCATTTT.